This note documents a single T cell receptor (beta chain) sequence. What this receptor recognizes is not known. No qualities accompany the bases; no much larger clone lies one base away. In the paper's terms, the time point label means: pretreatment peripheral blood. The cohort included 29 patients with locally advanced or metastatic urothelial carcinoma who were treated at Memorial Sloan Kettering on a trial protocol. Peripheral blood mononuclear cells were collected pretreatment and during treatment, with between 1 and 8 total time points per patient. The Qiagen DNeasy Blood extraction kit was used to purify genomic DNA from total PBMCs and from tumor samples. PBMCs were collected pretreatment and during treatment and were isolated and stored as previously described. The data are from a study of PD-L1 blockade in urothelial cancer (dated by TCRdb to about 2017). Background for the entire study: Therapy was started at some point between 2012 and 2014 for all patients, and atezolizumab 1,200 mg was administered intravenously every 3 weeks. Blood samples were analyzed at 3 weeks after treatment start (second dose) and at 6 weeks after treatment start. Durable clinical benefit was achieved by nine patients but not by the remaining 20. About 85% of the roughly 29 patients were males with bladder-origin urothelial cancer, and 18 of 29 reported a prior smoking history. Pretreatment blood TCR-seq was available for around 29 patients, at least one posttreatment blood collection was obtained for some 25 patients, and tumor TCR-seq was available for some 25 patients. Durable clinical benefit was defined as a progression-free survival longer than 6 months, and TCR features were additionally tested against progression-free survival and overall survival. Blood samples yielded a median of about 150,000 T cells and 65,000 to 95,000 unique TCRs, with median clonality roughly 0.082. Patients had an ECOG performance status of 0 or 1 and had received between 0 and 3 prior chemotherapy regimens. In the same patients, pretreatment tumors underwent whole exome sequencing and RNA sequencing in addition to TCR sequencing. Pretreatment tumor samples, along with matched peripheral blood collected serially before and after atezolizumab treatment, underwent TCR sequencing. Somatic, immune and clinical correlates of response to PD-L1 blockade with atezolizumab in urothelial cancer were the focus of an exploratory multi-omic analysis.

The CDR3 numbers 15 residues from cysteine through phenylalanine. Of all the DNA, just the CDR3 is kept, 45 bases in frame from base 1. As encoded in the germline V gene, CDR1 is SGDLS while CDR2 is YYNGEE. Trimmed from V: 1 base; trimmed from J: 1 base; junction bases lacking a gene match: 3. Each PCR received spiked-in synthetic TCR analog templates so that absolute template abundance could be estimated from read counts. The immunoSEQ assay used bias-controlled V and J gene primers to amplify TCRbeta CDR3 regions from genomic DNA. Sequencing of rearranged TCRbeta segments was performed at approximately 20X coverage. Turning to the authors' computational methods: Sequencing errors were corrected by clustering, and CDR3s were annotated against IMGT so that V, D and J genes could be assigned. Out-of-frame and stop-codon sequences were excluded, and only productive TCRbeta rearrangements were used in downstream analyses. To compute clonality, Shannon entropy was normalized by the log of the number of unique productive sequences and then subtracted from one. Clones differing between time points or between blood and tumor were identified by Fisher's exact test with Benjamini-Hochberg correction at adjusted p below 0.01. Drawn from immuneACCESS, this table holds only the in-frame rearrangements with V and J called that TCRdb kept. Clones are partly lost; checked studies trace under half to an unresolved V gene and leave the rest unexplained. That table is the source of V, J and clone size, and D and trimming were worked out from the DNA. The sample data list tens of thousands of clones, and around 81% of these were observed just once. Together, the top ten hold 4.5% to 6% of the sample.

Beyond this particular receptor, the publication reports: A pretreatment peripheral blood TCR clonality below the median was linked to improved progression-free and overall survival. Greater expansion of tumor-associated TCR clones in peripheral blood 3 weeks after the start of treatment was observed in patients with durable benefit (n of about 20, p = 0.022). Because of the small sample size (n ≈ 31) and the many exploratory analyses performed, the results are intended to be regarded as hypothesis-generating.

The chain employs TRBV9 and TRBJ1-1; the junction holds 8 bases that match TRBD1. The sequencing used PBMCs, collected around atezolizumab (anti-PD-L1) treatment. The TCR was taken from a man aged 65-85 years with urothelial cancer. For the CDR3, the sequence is CASSVSGTGNTEAFF. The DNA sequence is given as TGTGCCAGCAGCGTATCCGGGACAGGGAACACTGAAGCTTTCTTT.